This TCR beta chain appears in the sequencing data of a study of blood T cell repertoires in COVID-19. Overall study: The United States, Italy and Spain provided the acute and convalescent COVID-19 samples. T cells, B-cell-depleted T cells, or PBMCs provided the cDNA or gDNA that served as material.

V was shortened by 8 bases and J by 2 bases, with 14 bases between the two germline ends. CDR1 and CDR2 (germline): SQVTM, ANQGSEA. The CDR3 extends over 13 amino acids. Authors' processing steps: Reference gene primer amplification gave nucleated cell count estimates. This table comes from immunoSEQ multiplex PCR, and its TCRdb copy is limited to in-frame clones, with some not included. Clone size and the V and J calls come from that table; the DNA yielded D and trimming. The sample has roughly 100,000 clones, about three quarters seen once. The receptor was derived from a man aged 80 or over with acute or convalescent COVID-19. Input material: peripheral blood. This chain connects TRBV29-1 to TRBJ2-3, with D hard to call. The CDR3 bases are TGCAGCACCCGACGCCAGGCCACAGATACGCAGTATTTT. Its translation is CSTRRQATDTQYF.